The 10 T cell receptor beta chains below were found in one sample sequenced in a study of CD8+ T cells in alopecia areata. RNA, once extracted, was reverse transcribed into cDNA for use as the sequencing template. Clones were sequenced by immunoSEQ multiplex PCR, and TCRdb holds only the in-frame ones, with some missing. Of 95,000 to 150,000 clones listed, approximately 60% were seen once; the top ten hold 4.5% to 6%. Sample treatment: oral pan-JAK inhibitor, 5-10 mg twice daily. Sequencing was performed on CD4+ T cells sorted from blood, taken at week 4, from a patient treated with tofacitinib. The source is a human donor with alopecia areata.

J is TRBJ1-4 and V is TRBV6-1; D not resolved. The CDR3 is 10 amino acids. Between the trimmed V and J ends, which lost 4 bases and 8 bases, there was a span of 2 bases. Per germline, CDR1 MNHNS and CDR2 SASEGT. CDR3 sequence: CASSGEKLFF. CDR3 nucleotide sequence: TGTGCCAGCAGTGGGGAAAAACTGTTTTTT.

The rearrangement uses TRBV29-1 and TRBJ1-1; TRBD1 is a possible D gene (6 bases). V was shortened by 5 bases and J by 2 bases, with 12 bases between the two germline ends. CDR3 size: 13 residues. The germline gives CDR1 SQVTM, CDR2 ANQGSEA. The CDR3 DNA follows: TGCAGCGTTTGCAGGGGAGCTAACACTGAAGCTTTCTTT. Protein product: CSVCRGANTEAFF.

V is TRBV10-3 and J is TRBJ2-1, with TRBD2 matching 10 bases. J lost 12 bases, V lost 10 bases, and 12 bases had no gene match. The CDR3 length is 13 residues. Germline V gene lookup returns CDR1 ENHRY and CDR2 SYGVKD. The CDR3 DNA is TGTGCCAGTAATTTAGCGGGAGGCCCTCGGCAGTTCTTC. This translates into CASNLAGGPRQFF.

The chain uses TRBV30 and TRBJ1-1, with D unresolved. V lost 1 base to trimming and J lost 7 bases, with 7 bases between them. The CDR3 is made up of 11 amino acids. Germline CDR1 and CDR2: GTSNPN and SVGIG (reference sequence). The CDR3 is CAWSGKGEAFF. The CDR3 coding sequence is TGTGCCTGGAGTGGGAAGGGTGAAGCTTTCTTT.

V usage is TRBV18 and J usage is TRBJ2-5; D unclear. Trimming pared 6 bases from V and 5 bases from J, leaving 10 bases between. The CDR3 runs 12 residues. Per germline, CDR1 KGHSH and CDR2 LQKENI. CDR3 in amino acids: CASSSTGETQYF. CDR3 coding DNA: TGTGCCAGCTCTTCGACCGGCGAGACCCAGTACTTC.

The chain joins TRBV11-2 to TRBJ2-7; no reliable D call. The CDR3 has 13 residues. Germline V lookup: CDR1 SGHAT, CDR2 FQNNGV. Trimming removed 4 bases at V and 5 bases at J, with 12 bases between. CDR3 bases: TGTGCCAGCAGCTCCCCGCCTATGGACGAGCAGTACTTC. This gives the protein CASSSPPMDEQYF.

This clone was picked up a small number of times. The V call is TRBV30, the J call TRBJ2-5; 7 nucleotides align to TRBD2. Germline loops: CDR1 GTSNPN, CDR2 SVGIG (reference sequence). V lost 3 bases to trimming and J lost 5 bases; unmatched junction nucleotides: 12. The CDR3 sequence is 15 residues long. The CDR3 loop reads CAWSVPQGLVETQYF. The CDR3 DNA reads TGTGCCTGGAGCGTACCCCAAGGACTAGTGGAGACCCAGTACTTC. Together with reference TRBV30 and TRBJ2-5, the CDR3 gives the full variable domain: SQTIHQWPATLVQPVGSPLSLECTVEGTSNPNLYWYRQAAGRGLQLLFYSVGIGQISSEVPQNLSASRPQDRQFILSSKKLLLSDSGFYLCAWSVPQGLVETQYFGPGTRLLVL.

V and J are TRBV4-1 and TRBJ2-5; 7 bases map to TRBD1. The CDR3 totals 14 residues. Germline loops: CDR1 MGHRA, CDR2 YSYEKL. V was clipped by 2 bases and J by 2 bases; unmatched bases: 2. The CDR3: CASSQPGQQETQYF. Written as DNA, the CDR3 is TGCGCCAGCAGCCAACCGGGACAGCAAGAGACCCAGTACTTC.

The rearrangement links TRBV28 to TRBJ2-2, with 9 positions matching TRBD1. Germline values: CDR1 MDHEN, CDR2 SYDVKM. Unmatched junction bases numbered 0, after V lost 2 bases and J lost 11 bases. The CDR3 contains 12 residues. CDR3 sequence reads: CASSLTGGELFF. CDR3 sequence (DNA): TGTGCCAGCAGTTTAACAGGGGGCGAGCTGTTTTTT.

The chain couples TRBV7-9 to TRBJ2-7; 8 nucleotides agree with TRBD2. The V gene end was trimmed by 5 bases and the J gene end by 0 bases; junction bases not matched to a gene: 6. The CDR3 is 15 residues long. Germline V gene sequence: CDR1 SEHNR, CDR2 FQNEAQ (reference sequence). Here the CDR3 reads CASSPLAESSYEQYF. CDR3 coding DNA: TGTGCCAGCAGCCCACTAGCGGAGAGCTCCTACGAGCAGTACTTC.